This is a list of T cell receptor beta chains from one sample in a study of human T cells and chemical hapten exposure. TCRdb re-called the RACE reads with MiXCR, one entry per CDR3 protein. The sample includes 100,000 to 150,000 distinct CDR3 sequences, around 11% of them seen just once. Material: whole blood, obtained in connection with sensitization to the hapten diphenylcyclopropenone (DPC). These receptors originate from a woman aged 45-65 years with alopecia areata. Some clones in this sample may be carry-over from other donors' samples. Each CDR3 is given with its conserved first and last residue. D genes are given only for firm matches. The listing skips clone size in some rows; elsewhere it reads once, few, many or a size class.

v_gene: TRBV15; d_gene: TRBD1; abundance: few; j_gene: TRBJ1-5; len: 15; CDR3aa: CATSIGQGGSQPQHF; CDR3nt: TGTGCCACCAGCATAGGACAGGGGGGAAGTCAGCCCCAGCATTTT
v_gene: TRBV29-1; d_gene: TRBD2; abundance: many; j_gene: TRBJ2-5; len: 14; CDR3aa: CSVTSGGGLVAQYF; CDR3nt: TGCAGCGTGACTAGCGGGGGGGGATTAGTGGCCCAGTACTTC
v_gene: TRBV12-3/TRBV12-4; d_gene: -; abundance: once; j_gene: TRBJ2-1; len: 15; CDR3aa: CASSRGPSSYNEQFF; CDR3nt: TGTGCCAGCAGTCGAGGACCATCCTCCTACAATGAGCAGTTCTTC
v_gene: TRBV7-8; d_gene: -; abundance: few; j_gene: TRBJ1-4; len: 15; CDR3aa: CASKLGALGGEKLFF; CDR3nt: TGTGCCAGCAAACTTGGTGCCCTGGGGGGTGAAAAACTGTTTTTT
v_gene: TRBV2; d_gene: -; abundance: -; j_gene: TRBJ2-3; len: 14; CDR3aa: CASTLGGTTDTQYF; CDR3nt: TGTGCCAGCACACTGGGCGGGACCACAGATACGCAGTATTTT
v_gene: TRBV6-6; d_gene: -; abundance: few; j_gene: TRBJ1-2; len: 15; CDR3aa: CASSYPTAVIYGYTF; CDR3nt: TGTGCCAGCAGCTATCCGACGGCCGTGATCTATGGCTACACCTTC
v_gene: TRBV9; d_gene: -; abundance: many; j_gene: TRBJ2-2; len: 12; CDR3aa: CASSGDVGELFF; CDR3nt: TGTGCCAGCAGCGGAGATGTCGGGGAGCTGTTTTTT
v_gene: TRBV7-2; d_gene: -; abundance: -; j_gene: TRBJ2-3; len: 15; CDR3aa: CASSLGGPSRNTQYF; CDR3nt: TGTGCCAGCAGCTTAGGAGGGCCTAGCAGGAATACGCAGTATTTT
v_gene: TRBV4-2; d_gene: TRBD2; abundance: few; j_gene: TRBJ2-1; len: 17; CDR3aa: CASSKQPAAGGYNEQFF; CDR3nt: TGTGCCAGCAGCAAACAACCGGCAGCGGGAGGGTACAATGAGCAGTTCTTC
v_gene: TRBV6-1; d_gene: TRBD2; abundance: few; j_gene: TRBJ2-1; len: 17; CDR3aa: CASRTTSGSLSYNEQFF; CDR3nt: TGTGCCAGCAGGACAACTAGCGGGAGTTTATCCTACAATGAGCAGTTCTTC
v_gene: TRBV7-7; d_gene: -; abundance: -; j_gene: TRBJ2-7; len: 14; CDR3aa: CASSLSDTGYEQYF; CDR3nt: TGTGCCAGCAGCTTATCGGACACAGGCTACGAGCAGTACTTC
v_gene: TRBV20-1; d_gene: TRBD2; abundance: few; j_gene: TRBJ2-3; len: 15; CDR3aa: CSATPSGSLSDTQYF; CDR3nt: TGCAGTGCTACCCCTAGCGGGAGTTTGTCAGATACGCAGTATTTT
v_gene: TRBV12-3/TRBV12-4; d_gene: -; abundance: few; j_gene: TRBJ2-7; len: 14; CDR3aa: CASSFGGAIYEQYF; CDR3nt: TGTGCCAGCAGTTTCGGGGGAGCTATCTACGAGCAGTACTTC
v_gene: TRBV11-2; d_gene: -; abundance: -; j_gene: TRBJ1-2; len: 13; CDR3aa: CASSSQGGYGYTF; CDR3nt: TGTGCCAGCAGCTCACAGGGAGGCTATGGCTACACCTTC
v_gene: TRBV12-3/TRBV12-4; d_gene: -; abundance: many; j_gene: TRBJ1-1; len: 15; CDR3aa: CASSPREGMNTEAFF; CDR3nt: TGTGCCAGCAGTCCCCGGGAGGGTATGAACACTGAAGCTTTCTTT
v_gene: TRBV7-3; d_gene: -; abundance: few; j_gene: TRBJ2-3; len: 16; CDR3aa: CASSLIGGAHTDTQYF; CDR3nt: TGTGCCAGCAGCTTAATTGGGGGGGCCCACACAGATACGCAGTATTTT
v_gene: TRBV29-1; d_gene: -; abundance: many; j_gene: TRBJ2-2; len: 14; CDR3aa: CSVGLSRAAGELFF; CDR3nt: TGCAGCGTTGGTTTATCCCGGGCGGCCGGGGAGCTGTTTTTT
v_gene: TRBV29-1; d_gene: TRBD1; abundance: -; j_gene: TRBJ1-5; len: 14; CDR3aa: CSVVDRGIDQPQHF; CDR3nt: TGCAGCGTTGTGGACAGGGGCATTGATCAGCCCCAGCATTTT
v_gene: TRBV15; d_gene: -; abundance: -; j_gene: TRBJ2-1; len: 15; CDR3aa: CATSREYGSYNEQFF; CDR3nt: TGTGCCACCAGCAGAGAATATGGCTCCTACAATGAGCAGTTCTTC
v_gene: TRBV29-1; d_gene: -; abundance: few; j_gene: TRBJ2-3; len: 13; CDR3aa: CSVAHSHTDTQYF; CDR3nt: TGCAGCGTTGCACACAGCCACACAGATACGCAGTATTTT
v_gene: TRBV24-1; d_gene: -; abundance: -; j_gene: TRBJ2-3; len: 16; CDR3aa: CATSDPGKQGGDTQYF; CDR3nt: TGTGCCACCAGTGATCCGGGGAAGCAGGGTGGAGATACGCAGTATTTT
v_gene: TRBV24-1; d_gene: -; abundance: -; j_gene: TRBJ1-2; len: 15; CDR3aa: CATSESREPVYGYTF; CDR3nt: TGTGCCACCAGTGAGTCCAGGGAGCCGGTCTATGGCTACACCTTC
v_gene: TRBV27; d_gene: TRBD1; abundance: few; j_gene: TRBJ2-1; len: 15; CDR3aa: CASSLDRASYNEQFF; CDR3nt: TGTGCCAGCAGTTTAGACAGGGCCTCCTACAATGAGCAGTTCTTC
v_gene: TRBV3-1; d_gene: -; abundance: -; j_gene: TRBJ1-1; len: 14; CDR3aa: CASSQKQLNTEAFF; CDR3nt: TGTGCCAGCAGCCAAAAACAGTTGAACACTGAAGCTTTCTTT
v_gene: TRBV7-9; d_gene: -; abundance: many; j_gene: TRBJ2-5; len: 15; CDR3aa: CASSLNRGGAETQYF; CDR3nt: TGTGCCAGCAGCTTAAACCGGGGAGGAGCGGAGACCCAGTACTTC
v_gene: TRBV20-1; d_gene: -; abundance: -; j_gene: TRBJ1-2; len: 13; CDR3aa: CSARDSPNYGYTF; CDR3nt: TGCAGTGCTAGAGATTCGCCTAACTATGGCTACACCTTC
v_gene: TRBV10-3; d_gene: TRBD1; abundance: many; j_gene: TRBJ2-3; len: 14; CDR3aa: CAIRGDRSTDTQYF; CDR3nt: TGTGCCATCAGGGGGGACAGGTCCACAGATACGCAGTATTTT
v_gene: TRBV25-1; d_gene: -; abundance: few; j_gene: TRBJ1-1; len: 14; CDR3aa: CASSGTVANTEAFF; CDR3nt: TGTGCCAGCAGTGGGACAGTTGCGAACACTGAAGCTTTCTTT
v_gene: TRBV19; d_gene: TRBD1; abundance: many; j_gene: TRBJ1-5; len: 15; CDR3aa: CASSLRDRGKQPQHF; CDR3nt: TGTGCCAGTAGCCTTCGGGACAGGGGTAAACAGCCCCAGCATTTT
v_gene: TRBV7-2; d_gene: TRBD2; abundance: few; j_gene: TRBJ2-5; len: 15; CDR3aa: CASSLGLAEGETQYF; CDR3nt: TGTGCCAGCAGCTTGGGACTAGCGGAGGGGGAGACCCAGTACTTC
v_gene: TRBV7-2; d_gene: -; abundance: once; j_gene: TRBJ2-3; len: 14; CDR3aa: CASSTGIGADTQYF; CDR3nt: TGTGCCAGCAGCACCGGTATTGGGGCAGATACGCAGTATTTT
v_gene: TRBV7-9; d_gene: TRBD1; abundance: few; j_gene: TRBJ1-2; len: 16; CDR3aa: CASSLAGRTGENGYTF; CDR3nt: TGTGCCAGCAGCTTAGCGGGGAGGACAGGGGAGAATGGCTACACCTTC